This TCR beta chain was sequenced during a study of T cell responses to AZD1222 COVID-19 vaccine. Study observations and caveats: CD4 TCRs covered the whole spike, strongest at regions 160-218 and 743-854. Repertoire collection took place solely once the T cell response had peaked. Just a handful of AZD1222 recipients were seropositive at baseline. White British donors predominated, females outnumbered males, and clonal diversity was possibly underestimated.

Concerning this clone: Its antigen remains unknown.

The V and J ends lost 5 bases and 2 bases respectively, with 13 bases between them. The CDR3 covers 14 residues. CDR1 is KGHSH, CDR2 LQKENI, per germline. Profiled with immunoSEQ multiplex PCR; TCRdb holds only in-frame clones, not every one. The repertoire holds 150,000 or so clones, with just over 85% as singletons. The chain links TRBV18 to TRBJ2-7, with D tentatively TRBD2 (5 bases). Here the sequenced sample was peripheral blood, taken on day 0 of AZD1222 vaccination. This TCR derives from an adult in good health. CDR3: CASSSWTGTYEQYF. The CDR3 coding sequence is TGTGCCAGCTCATCCTGGACGGGGACCTACGAGCAGTACTTC.